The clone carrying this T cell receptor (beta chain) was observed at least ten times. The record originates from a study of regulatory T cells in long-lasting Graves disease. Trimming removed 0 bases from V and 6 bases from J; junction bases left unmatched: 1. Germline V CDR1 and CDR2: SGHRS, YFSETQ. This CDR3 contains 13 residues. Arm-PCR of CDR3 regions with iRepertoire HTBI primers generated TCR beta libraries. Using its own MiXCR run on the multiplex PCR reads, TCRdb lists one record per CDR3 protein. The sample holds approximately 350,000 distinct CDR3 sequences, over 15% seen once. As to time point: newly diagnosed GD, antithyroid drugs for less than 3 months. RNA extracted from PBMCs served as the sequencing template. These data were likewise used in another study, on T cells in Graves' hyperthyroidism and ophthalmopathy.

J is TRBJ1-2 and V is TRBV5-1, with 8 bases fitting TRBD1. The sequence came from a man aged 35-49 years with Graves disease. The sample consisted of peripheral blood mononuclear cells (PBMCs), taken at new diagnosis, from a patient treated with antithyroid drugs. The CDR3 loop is CASSLDRGNGYTF. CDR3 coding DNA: TGCGCCAGCAGCTTGGACAGGGGGAATGGCTACACCTTC. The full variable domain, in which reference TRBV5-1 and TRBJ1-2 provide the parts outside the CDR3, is KAGVTQTPRYLIKTRGQQVTLSCSPISGHRSVSWYQQTPGQGLQFLFEYFSETQRNKGNFPGRFSGRQFSNSRSEMNVSTLELGDSALYLCASSLDRGNGYTFGSGTRLTVV.